This T cell receptor (beta chain) appears in the sequencing data of a study of shared clonotypes between healthy human individuals. Study information: CD8 memory received one plate per donor, CD8 naive two, CD4 memory three and CD4 naive three.

Repertoires were generated with immunoSEQ multiplex PCR, while TCRdb's copy carries only in-frame clones and drops some. The sample records 2 million to 2.5 million clones, about 94% being singletons. V gave up 1 base and J gave up 4 bases, with 13 bases separating them. There are 15 residues in the CDR3. Germline V gene data show CDR1 as SGHAT and CDR2 as FQNNGV. Sequencing was done on a sample of naive CD4+ T cells sorted from blood. Regarding subset: CD45RA+ positively selected. This TCR was recovered from a man younger than 30 in good health. The chain employs TRBV11-2 and TRBJ2-5; no firm D call. The CDR3 is CASSLGGPTLETQYF. The CDR3 region has the DNA TGTGCCAGCAGCTTAGGTGGGCCCACCCTAGAGACCCAGTACTTC. The whole variable domain, filled in from reference TRBV11-2 and TRBJ2-5, reads EAGVAQSPRYKIIEKRQSVAFWCNPISGHATLYWYQQILGQGPKLLIQFQNNGVVDDSQLPKDRFSAERLKGVDSTLKIQPAKLEDSAVYLCASSLGGPTLETQYFGPGTRLLVL.